A selection of T cell receptor beta chains follows, all from one sample in a study of T cell responses to AZD1222 COVID-19 vaccine. Libraries were prepared by immunoSEQ multiplex PCR; TCRdb keeps only in-frame clonotypes and omits some of them. The table lists 90,000 to 110,000 clones, roughly 87% of them singletons. Specimen: peripheral blood, collected on day 0 of AZD1222 vaccination. These receptor sequences come from an adult in good health. The CDR3 runs from the conserved cysteine through the conserved F or W. The D gene is left open where the match is weak.

v_call	d_call	cdr3_aa
TRBV6-4	-	CASLFGGYEQYF
TRBV28	TRBD1	CASTDRGGGYTF
TRBV2	TRBD1	CASSPGQGLTGYTF
TRBV5-1	-	CASSLDAHF
TRBV28	-	CASSFLATTYNEQFF
TRBV19	TRBD1	CASGDDYRGRFNGYTF
TRBV24-1	-	CATSDLDSRSFF
TRBV16	-	CASGKGGINEQFF
TRBV28	-	CASTSRTPSYEQYF
TRBV4-1	TRBD1	CASSQMDRSYGYTF
TRBV3-1/TRBV3-2	-	CASSQRETGEAFF
TRBV15	-	CATSSAGGAGNTIYF
TRBV7-9	TRBD1	CASRPNLNRGGNTIYF
TRBV4-3	-	CASSRDFKDTQYF
TRBV6-1	TRBD2	CASSEEGSGSLGDTQYF
TRBV19	TRBD1	CASSPRQGGRNTEAFF
TRBV28	-	CASYNFGRNQPQHF
TRBV4-3	-	CASSQDRGDSNEKLFF
TRBV28	-	CASKSTGASSYEQYF
TRBV27	-	CASSLIGWQQPQHF
TRBV7-8	TRBD1	CASSVDRGWDLETQYF
TRBV28	-	CASSPYSRHNEKLFF
TRBV28	-	CASSLDSFLAF
TRBV27	TRBD1	CASSPQQGFGNTIYF
TRBV10-1	-	CARIRVTEAFF
TRBV12-3/TRBV12-4	TRBD1	CASSLATGDEQYF
TRBV19	-	CASSMRPGTNQPQHF
TRBV4-1	-	CASSQETGTATYNEQFF
TRBV5-4	-	CASSIQRDFTYEQYF
TRBV9	-	CASSVGMDSPLHF
TRBV13	TRBD2	CASIRTSGGINEQFF
TRBV6-5	-	CASSYSWGREQYF
TRBV9	-	CASSVDSGFNSPLHF
TRBV29-1	-	CSVEDSVDNEQFF
TRBV29-1	-	CSASLGIGWGGGYTF
TRBV4-3	-	CASSHLGADYGYTF
TRBV28	-	CASTQPGTRSENTEAFF
TRBV6-2/TRBV6-3	-	CASSELQETQYF
TRBV6-5	-	CASSFLRNTGELFF
TRBV5-4	-	CASHIDGLSGANVLTF
TRBV3-1/TRBV3-2	TRBD1	CASSPTGNNSPLHF
TRBV4-2	-	CASTHHAGEDQPQHF
TRBV4-2	TRBD1	CASSPGQGDYGYTF
TRBV7-3	TRBD2	CASSLLERGAGETQYF
TRBV18	TRBD1	CASSPGQGVDYGYTF
TRBV11-3	-	CASSGTGELFF
TRBV4-2	-	CASSQGGKTTDTQYF
TRBV12-3/TRBV12-4	-	CASSPSTDTQYF
TRBV20-1	-	CSARDVGEQFF
TRBV6-2/TRBV6-3	-	CASSYLLRQGEQFF
TRBV5-3	-	CARSLELVPLGVYNSPLHF
TRBV5-6	-	CASRAVGSSSPLHF
TRBV28	TRBD1	CASSLAPDRENGNTIYF
TRBV2	-	CASRGLVSTDTQYF
TRBV30	TRBD2	CAWSGLAGEVADGELFF
TRBV7-9	TRBD1	CASSFGQGDTGELFF
TRBV7-2	-	CASSKRGDETQYF
TRBV6-5	TRBD2	CASRSSGTSENIQYF
TRBV28	TRBD2	CASSLGGSVEQFF
TRBV19	-	CASTLRGSGNTIYF